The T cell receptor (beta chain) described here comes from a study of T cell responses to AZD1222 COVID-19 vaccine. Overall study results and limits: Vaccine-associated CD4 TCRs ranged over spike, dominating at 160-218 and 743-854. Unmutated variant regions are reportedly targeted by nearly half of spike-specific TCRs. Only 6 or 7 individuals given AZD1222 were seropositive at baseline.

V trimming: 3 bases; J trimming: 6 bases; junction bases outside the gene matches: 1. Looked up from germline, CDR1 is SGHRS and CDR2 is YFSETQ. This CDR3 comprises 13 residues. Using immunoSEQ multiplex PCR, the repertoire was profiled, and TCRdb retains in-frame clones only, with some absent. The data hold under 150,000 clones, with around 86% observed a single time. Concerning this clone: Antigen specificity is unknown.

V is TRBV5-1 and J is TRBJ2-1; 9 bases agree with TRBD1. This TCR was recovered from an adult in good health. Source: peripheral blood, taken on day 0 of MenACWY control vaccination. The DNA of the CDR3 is TGCGCCAGCAGCTCGGGACAGGGCAATGAGCAGTTCTTC. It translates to CASSSGQGNEQFF.